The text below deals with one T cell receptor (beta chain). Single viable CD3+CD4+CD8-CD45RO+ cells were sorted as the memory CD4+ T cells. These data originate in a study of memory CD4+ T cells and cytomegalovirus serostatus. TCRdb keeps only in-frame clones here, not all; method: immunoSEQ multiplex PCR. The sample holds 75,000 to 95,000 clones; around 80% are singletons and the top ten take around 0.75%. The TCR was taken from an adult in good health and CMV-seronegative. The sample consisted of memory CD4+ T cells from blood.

The CDR3 here is CASSLNTGQRNIQYF. The CDR3 nucleotides read TGCGCCAGCAGCTTGAATACCGGACAGAGAAACATTCAGTACTTC. The chain carries TRBV5-1 and TRBJ2-4, with a possible D match to TRBD1 (6 bases). Germline CDR1 is SGHRS and CDR2 is YFSETQ. There are 15 residues in the CDR3. V lost 1 base and J lost 6, with 14 bases in between.